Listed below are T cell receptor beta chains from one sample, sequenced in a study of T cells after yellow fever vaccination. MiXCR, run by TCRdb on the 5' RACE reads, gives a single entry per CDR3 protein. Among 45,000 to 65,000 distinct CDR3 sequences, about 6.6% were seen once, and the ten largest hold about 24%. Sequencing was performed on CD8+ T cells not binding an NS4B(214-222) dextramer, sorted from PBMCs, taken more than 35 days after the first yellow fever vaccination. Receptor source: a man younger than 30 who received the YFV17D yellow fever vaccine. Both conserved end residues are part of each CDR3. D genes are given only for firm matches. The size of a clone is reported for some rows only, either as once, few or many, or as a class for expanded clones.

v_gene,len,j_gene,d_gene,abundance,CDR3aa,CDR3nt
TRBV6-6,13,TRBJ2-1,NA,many,CASVHVSYNEQFF,TGTGCCAGCGTCCATGTTTCCTACAATGAGCAGTTCTTC
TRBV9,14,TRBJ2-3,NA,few,CASSAWDNTDTQYF,TGTGCCAGCAGCGCCTGGGACAACACAGATACGCAGTATTTT
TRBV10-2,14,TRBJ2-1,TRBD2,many,CASRGGGAVYEQFF,TGCGCCAGCAGGGGCGGGGGGGCTGTATATGAGCAGTTCTTC
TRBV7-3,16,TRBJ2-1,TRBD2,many,CASSLSLAGGVDEQFF,TGTGCCAGCAGCTTAAGCCTAGCGGGGGGGGTCGATGAGCAGTTCTTC
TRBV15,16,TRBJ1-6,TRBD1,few,CATSGTGGAYNSPLHF,TGTGCCACCAGCGGGACAGGGGGCGCGTATAATTCACCCCTCCACTTT
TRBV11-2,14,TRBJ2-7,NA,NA,CASSLSPGTYEQYF,TGTGCCAGCAGCCTTTCCCCAGGGACCTACGAGCAGTACTTC
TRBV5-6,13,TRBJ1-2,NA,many,CASRVDLGYGYTF,TGTGCCAGCAGGGTAGACTTGGGCTATGGCTACACCTTC
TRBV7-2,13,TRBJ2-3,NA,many,CASSGFSTDTQYF,TGTGCCAGCAGCGGATTTAGCACAGATACGCAGTATTTT
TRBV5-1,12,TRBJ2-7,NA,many,CASSLVGHEQYF,TGCGCCAGCAGCTTGGTGGGCCACGAGCAGTACTTC
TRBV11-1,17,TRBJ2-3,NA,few,CATSLVTLAVSTDTQYF,TGTGCCACCAGCTTAGTTACCTTGGCCGTTAGCACAGATACGCAGTATTTT